This TCR beta chain stems from a study of blood T cell repertoires in COVID-19. Across the study: The samples span acute and convalescent COVID-19 from the United States, Italy and Spain.

Some clones are missing from TCRdb's copy, which holds only in-frame ones; the method was immunoSEQ multiplex PCR. The sample gives about 170,000 clones, roughly 78% of which show up once; 15% to 20% is in the top ten. Looked up from germline, CDR1 is SGHVS and CDR2 is FNYEAQ. Trimming at V came to 2 bases and at J to 8 bases, leaving 13 bases not matched to a gene. This CDR3 has 17 amino acids. Sequencing used PBMCs or T cells enriched from blood (not recorded which). J is TRBJ2-3 and V is TRBV7-6; TRBD1 agrees at 10 bases. This receptor was identified in an older woman in a cohort exposed to, infected with or recovered from COVID-19 (not recorded which). The DNA of the CDR3 is TGTGCCAGCAGCTTAAAAGGGGACAGGGGTCTAAGTGGTACGCAGTATTTT. Its translation: CASSLKGDRGLSGTQYF. The whole variable domain, filled in from reference TRBV7-6 and TRBJ2-3, reads GAGVSQSPRYKVTKRGQDVALRCDPISGHVSLYWYRQALGQGPEFLTYFNYEAQQDKSGLPNDRFSAERPEGSISTLTIQRTEQRDSAMYRCASSLKGDRGLSGTQYFGPGTRLTVL.